The 20 T cell receptor beta chains reported below all come from one sample, sequenced in a study of T cell repertoires in cytomegalovirus infection. The antigens these receptors bind are not known. TCRdb independently ran MiXCR on the reads; one entry per CDR3 protein. Of 150,000 or so distinct CDR3 sequences listed, roughly a fifth are singletons. The input for sequencing was CD8+ T cells from cultured PBMCs, taken from culture after CMV antigen stimulation. These TCRs come from a human donor in good health (CMV status not recorded). Some clones in this sample may be carry-over from other donors' samples.

This chain connects TRBV4-3 to TRBJ2-7, with a tentative D call TRBD2 (6 bases). Germline V lookup: CDR1 LGHNA, CDR2 YSLEER. Trimming removed 0 bases from V and 7 bases from J, with 19 bases in between. The CDR3 totals 16 residues. The CDR3 is CASSQERGLRLSEQYF. The CDR3 bases are TGCGCCAGCAGCCAAGAACGGGGACTGCGCTTGTCGGAGCAGTACTTC.

In its sample, this clonotype was seen many times. The V and J genes are TRBV9 and TRBJ2-7, with 9 bases that match TRBD1. Germline V lookup: CDR1 SGDLS, CDR2 YYNGEE. CDR3 length: 15 residues. The J segment lost 9 bases and the V segment lost 5 bases, leaving 15 bases of the junction unmatched. CDR3 nucleotide sequence: TGTGCCAGCAGTGAGGGACAGGGTGGGTTCCGGGGGCAGTACTTC. It specifies CASSEGQGGFRGQYF. Combining the CDR3 with reference TRBV9 and TRBJ2-7 gives the whole variable domain DSGVTQTPKHLITATGQRVTLRCSPRSGDLSVYWYQQSLDQGLQFLIQYYNGEERAKGNILERFSAQQFPDLHSELNLSSLELGDSALYFCASSEGQGGFRGQYFGPGTRLTVT.

The rearrangement joins TRBV12-3 or TRBV12-4 to TRBJ1-3; D remains unclear. This CDR3 is built from 14 residues. V lost 2 bases, J lost 1 base, and 6 bases lay in between. The CDR3 DNA reads TGTGCCAGCAGTTTATCGACTTCTGGAAACACCATATATTTT. Protein sequence: CASSLSTSGNTIYF.

This chain joins TRBV7-4 and TRBJ2-3; no clear D. Germline-derived CDR1 and CDR2 are SGHVT and SQSDAQ. V lost 4 bases and J 8 bases, leaving 7 bases between the germline ends. The CDR3 is 11 residues long. In DNA form, the CDR3 reads TGTGCCAGCAGCTCCCAAGCTACGCAGTATTTT. Translated, it gives CASSSQATQYF.

J is TRBJ1-2 and V is TRBV12-3 or TRBV12-4; D may be TRBD1 (6 bases). This CDR3 comprises 13 residues. Trimming removed 5 bases at V and 5 bases at J, with 12 bases between. CDR3 in amino acids: CASSPGTPYGYTF. The CDR3 bases are TGTGCCAGCAGTCCCGGGACACCTTATGGCTACACCTTC.

This clonotype was seen many times. DNA of the CDR3: TGTGCCAGCACCCCCCTGTTGGGTGGGGGGGACAATGAGCAGTTCTTC. This translates into CASTPLLGGGDNEQFF. V usage is TRBV9 and J usage is TRBJ2-1; 7 bases map to TRBD2. V lost 6 bases and J lost 5; bases outside the gene matches: 14. Germline V gene lookup returns CDR1 SGDLS and CDR2 YYNGEE. The CDR3 spans 16 residues.

This clonotype was picked up a small number of times. The genes are TRBV7-8 and TRBJ1-6; TRBD1 is a possible D gene (6 bases). CDR1 and CDR2 (germline): SGHVS, FQNEAQ. The CDR3 has 16 residues. Trimming stripped 5 bases from V and 4 bases from J, with 15 bases between. The CDR3 region has the DNA TGTGCCAGCAGCCGACAGGCCCCAGGATATAATTCACCCCTCCACTTT. This translates into CASSRQAPGYNSPLHF. The variable domain in full, with the rest retrieved from reference TRBV7-8 and TRBJ1-6, is GAGVSQSPRYKVAKRGQDVALRCDPISGHVSLFWYQQALGQGPEFLTYFQNEAQLDKSGLPSDRFFAERPEGSVSTLKIQRTQQEDSAVYLCASSRQAPGYNSPLHFGNGTRLTVT.

This clonotype was seen a few times. The genes are TRBV6-1 and TRBJ1-2, with D perhaps matching TRBD1 (6 bases). The V end lost 5 bases, the J end lost 5 bases, and 15 bases lay between the germline ends. The CDR3 is 14 amino acids. The germline CDR1 and CDR2 sequences are MNHNS and SASEGT. CDR3 protein: CASSRRPQGYGYTF. CDR3 bases: TGTGCCAGCAGTAGGAGACCACAGGGATATGGCTACACCTTC.

This rearrangement joins TRBV7-8 to TRBJ1-1; D may be TRBD1 (5 bases). Trimming cost V 1 base and J 3 bases, with 15 bases left between them. The CDR3 extends over 16 amino acids. The germline gives CDR1 SGHVS, CDR2 FQNEAQ. The DNA of the CDR3 is TGTGCCAGCAGCTTAGGGCGGGACCCTACCTACACTGAAGCTTTCTTT. It encodes CASSLGRDPTYTEAFF.

This chain connects TRBV7-6 to TRBJ1-1, with D perhaps matching TRBD1 (6 bases). This CDR3 has 14 residues. CDR1 is SGHVS, CDR2 FNYEAQ, per germline. Trimming stripped 1 base from V and 4 bases from J, with 10 bases between. This CDR3 is CASSLGSGVTEAFF. In nucleotides, the CDR3 is TGTGCCAGCAGCTTAGGGTCAGGGGTCACTGAAGCTTTCTTT. The variable domain in full, completed from reference TRBV7-6 and TRBJ1-1, reads GAGVSQSPRYKVTKRGQDVALRCDPISGHVSLYWYRQALGQGPEFLTYFNYEAQQDKSGLPNDRFSAERPEGSISTLTIQRTEQRDSAMYRCASSLGSGVTEAFFGQGTRLTVV.

This chain connects TRBV6-5 to TRBJ2-3, with 13 nucleotides matching TRBD2. The CDR3 loop spans 15 amino acids. CDR1 is MNHEY and CDR2 is SVGAGI in the germline V gene. The V segment lost 6 bases and the J segment 4 bases; nucleotides outside the gene matches: 4. The CDR3 region is CASSLLAGGPDTQYF. The CDR3 DNA reads as TGTGCCAGCAGCCTACTAGCGGGGGGGCCAGATACGCAGTATTTT.

The chain couples TRBV28 to TRBJ1-2; 10 positions agree with TRBD1. V lost 3 bases to trimming and J lost 8 bases; unmatched junction nucleotides: 6. Germline V gives CDR1 MDHEN, CDR2 SYDVKM. This CDR3 comprises 14 residues. The DNA for the CDR3 is TGTGCCAGCAGTTTGGGACAGGGGACCTGGGGCTACACCTTC. Protein sequence: CASSLGQGTWGYTF.

A few counts support this clonotype. The chain recombines TRBV5-1 with TRBJ2-7, with TRBD1 matching 9 bases. V was pared by 2 bases and J by 4 bases, with 4 bases of the junction left unmatched. The CDR3 contains 14 residues. Germline lookup yields CDR1 SGHRS and CDR2 YFSETQ. The CDR3 spells CASSFGQGTYEQYF. The CDR3 region has the DNA TGCGCCAGCAGCTTTGGACAGGGGACATACGAGCAGTACTTC. Full variable domain (rest looked up from reference TRBV5-1 and TRBJ2-7): KAGVTQTPRYLIKTRGQQVTLSCSPISGHRSVSWYQQTPGQGLQFLFEYFSETQRNKGNFPGRFSGRQFSNSRSEMNVSTLELGDSALYLCASSFGQGTYEQYFGPGTRLTVT.

The chain combines TRBV6-2 or TRBV6-3 with TRBJ1-5; D is unclear. This CDR3 spans 13 amino acids. Germline V CDR1 and CDR2: MNHEY, SVGEGT. V was pared by 4 bases and J by 1 base, with 5 bases between. CDR3 in amino acids: CASSLWSNQPQHF. For the CDR3, the DNA is TGTGCCAGCAGTTTGTGGAGCAATCAGCCCCAGCATTTT.

The chain links TRBV12-3 or TRBV12-4 to TRBJ1-4, with D possibly matching TRBD1 (6 bases). V was shortened by 5 bases and J by 13 bases, with 14 bases between the two germline ends. The CDR3 runs to 12 residues. The CDR3 DNA follows: TGTGCCAGCAGTAGAGGGGGGTATAGACTGTTTTTT. It translates to CASSRGGYRLFF.

This clonotype has more than one count but fewer than ten. The rearrangement uses TRBV27 and TRBJ2-2; D call uncertain. Germline V gene lookup returns CDR1 MNHEY and CDR2 SMNVEV (reference sequence). This CDR3 has 12 amino acids. The germline V and J ends were trimmed by 4 bases and 8 bases, with 8 bases remaining between them. The CDR3 DNA sequence: TGTGCCAGCAGTTATAGAGAGGGGGAGCTGTTTTTT. Translating gives CASSYREGELFF.

The chain combines TRBV5-1 with TRBJ1-2; D might be TRBD1 (5 bases). Germline loops: CDR1 SGHRS, CDR2 YFSETQ. The V gene lost 2 bases and the J gene lost 7 bases, with 15 bases spanning the gap. This CDR3 has 14 amino acids. This chain's CDR3 is CASSFGQARLGYTF. The CDR3 region has the DNA TGCGCCAGCAGCTTCGGACAAGCCCGTCTTGGCTACACCTTC.

This clonotype came up a few times. The chain recombines TRBV7-6 with TRBJ2-1; no reliable D call. This CDR3 spans 15 amino acids. The V and J ends lost 1 base and 4 bases respectively, with 11 bases between them. Germline CDR1 reads SGHVS; CDR2 reads FNYEAQ. CDR3 sequence (DNA): TGTGCCAGCAGCTTAGATGCCAGTTCTTACAATGAGCAGTTCTTC. Amino acid sequence: CASSLDASSYNEQFF. The variable domain in full, completed from reference TRBV7-6 and TRBJ2-1, reads GAGVSQSPRYKVTKRGQDVALRCDPISGHVSLYWYRQALGQGPEFLTYFNYEAQQDKSGLPNDRFSAERPEGSISTLTIQRTEQRDSAMYRCASSLDASSYNEQFFGPGTRLTVL.

This clonotype was seen a few times. The rearrangement joins TRBV7-2 to TRBJ2-7; tentative D call: TRBD1 (6 bases). The CDR3 runs to 15 residues. Germline lookup yields CDR1 SGHTA and CDR2 FQGNSA. Trimming removed 1 base from V and 3 bases from J, with 13 bases in between. Here the CDR3 DNA reads TGTGCCAGCAGCTTAGATTGGACAGATTTCTACGAGCAGTACTTC. Translated, it gives CASSLDWTDFYEQYF. Full variable domain (missing parts from reference TRBV7-2 and TRBJ2-7): GAGVSQSPSNKVTEKGKDVELRCDPISGHTALYWYRQSLGQGLEFLIYFQGNSAPDKSGLPSDRFSAERTGGSVSTLTIQRTQQEDSAVYLCASSLDWTDFYEQYFGPGTRLTVT.

This clonotype was recorded many times. V is TRBV7-9 and J is TRBJ2-3; 7 bases are shared with TRBD2. Germline V gene lookup returns CDR1 SEHNR and CDR2 FQNEAQ (reference sequence). J gave up 0 bases and V 3 bases, and 3 bases lay outside the gene matches. This CDR3 is 15 amino acids long. The CDR3 bases are TGTGCCAGCAGCTTCATGACTAGCAGCACAGATACGCAGTATTTT. This encodes CASSFMTSSTDTQYF.